The 7 T cell receptor beta chains below come from one sample, sequenced in a study of cytomegalovirus exposure and HLA in healthy donors. PCR primers comprised 60 Vbeta and 13 Jbeta primers. Profiled with immunoSEQ multiplex PCR; TCRdb holds only in-frame clones, not every one. Of approximately 140,000 clones in the sample, roughly 80% were seen once. Sequenced input: PBMCs. The receptors here all came from a human donor in good health.

This clone was counted between two and nine times. V usage is TRBV4-1 and J usage is TRBJ1-6; D might be TRBD1 (5 bases). Deletions cut 0 bases from V and 4 bases from J, with 16 bases between. The germline gives CDR1 MGHRA, CDR2 YSYEKL. CDR3 length equals 18 residues. The CDR3: CASSQEGVYGGYNSPLHF. The CDR3 DNA is TGCGCCAGCAGCCAAGAAGGAGTCTATGGGGGGTATAATTCACCCCTCCACTTT.

The chain employs TRBV5-5 and TRBJ2-1; TRBD2 is a possible D gene (5 bases). The CDR3 is 13 amino acids. V lost 4 bases and J lost 6, with 11 bases in between. Germline V gene data show CDR1 as SGHKS and CDR2 as YYEKEE (reference sequence). CDR3 amino acids: CASSPRTGNEQFF. CDR3 bases: TGTGCCAGCAGCCCACGGACTGGCAATGAGCAGTTCTTC.

The rearrangement links TRBV27 to TRBJ2-7; perhaps TRBD1 as D (6 bases). This CDR3 comprises 11 residues. The V end lost 5 bases, the J end lost 9 bases, and 11 bases lay between the germline ends. From germline, CDR1 is MNHEY and CDR2 SMNVEV (reference sequence). The CDR3 region is CASSLQGVQYF. Written as DNA, the CDR3 is TGTGCCAGCAGTCTACAGGGAGTGCAGTACTTC.

The rearrangement joins TRBV19 to TRBJ2-3, with 11 bases aligning to TRBD2. CDR3 size: 13 residues. V dropped 9 bases and J dropped 3; count of bases not matched to a gene: 2. Germline assignment: CDR1 LNHDA and CDR2 SQIVND (reference sequence). Here the CDR3 reads CASLAGGTDTQYF. The CDR3 DNA follows: TGTGCCAGCTTAGCGGGAGGGACAGATACGCAGTATTTT.

The J gene is TRBJ2-7, the V gene TRBV6-6; 10 nucleotides agree with TRBD2. The CDR3 length is 14 residues. The ends lost 6 bases at V and 7 bases at J; junction bases unmatched: 9. Germline-derived CDR1 and CDR2 are MNHNY and SVGAGI (reference sequence). CDR3 bases: TGTGCCAGCAGCCTCAGCGGGGGGGCGAGTGAGCAGTACTTC. It codes for CASSLSGGASEQYF.

The chain combines TRBV7-9 with TRBJ1-1; tentative D call: TRBD1 (6 bases). The CDR3 has 14 amino acids. The V end was cut by 4 bases, the J end by 2 bases, with 11 bases between. Germline CDR1 and CDR2: SEHNR and FQNEAQ (reference sequence). The DNA for the CDR3 is TGTGCCAGCAGCTCAGGACAGTTAAACACTGAAGCTTTCTTT. It codes for CASSSGQLNTEAFF.

In this sample, this clone turned up once. The chain joins TRBV10-1 to TRBJ2-3, with 8 bases that match TRBD2. In germline, CDR1 is WNHNN, CDR2 SYGVQD (reference sequence). The junction had 11 bases not matched to a gene; V was cut back by 2 bases and J by 10 bases. CDR3 length equals 15 residues. CDR3 nucleotide sequence: TGCGCCAGCAGTGAGGAGCGGGGGCGGATCCCCGCGCAGTATTTT. Translating gives CASSEERGRIPAQYF.